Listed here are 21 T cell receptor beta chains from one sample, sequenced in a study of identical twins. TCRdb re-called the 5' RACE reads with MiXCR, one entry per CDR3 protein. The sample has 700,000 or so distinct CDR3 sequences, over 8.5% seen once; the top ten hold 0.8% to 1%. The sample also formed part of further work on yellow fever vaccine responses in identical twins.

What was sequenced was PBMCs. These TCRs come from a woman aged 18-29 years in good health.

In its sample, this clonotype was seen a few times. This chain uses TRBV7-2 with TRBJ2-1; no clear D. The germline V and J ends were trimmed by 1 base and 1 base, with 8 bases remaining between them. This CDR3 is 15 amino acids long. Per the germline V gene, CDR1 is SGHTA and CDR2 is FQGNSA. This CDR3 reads CASSLVYGSYNEQFF. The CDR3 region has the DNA TGTGCCAGCAGCTTAGTTTACGGTTCCTACAATGAGCAGTTCTTC.

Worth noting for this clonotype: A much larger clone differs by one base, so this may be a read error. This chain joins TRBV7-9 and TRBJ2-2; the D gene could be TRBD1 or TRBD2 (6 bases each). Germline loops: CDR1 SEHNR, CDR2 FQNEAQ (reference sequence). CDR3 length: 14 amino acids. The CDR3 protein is CASSGTGNTGGLFF. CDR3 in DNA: TGTGCCAGCAGCGGAACAGGGAACACCGGGGGGCTGTTTTTT. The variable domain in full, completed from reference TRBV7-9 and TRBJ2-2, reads DTGVSQNPRHKITKRGQNVTFRCDPISEHNRLYWYRQTLGQGPEFLTYFQNEAQLEKSRLLSDRFSAERPKGSFSTLEIQRTEQGDSAMYLCASSGTGNTGGLFFGEGSRLTVL.

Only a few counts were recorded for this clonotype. CDR3 residues: CSSRTGGTGELFF. The CDR3 DNA is TGCAGTTCACGGACAGGGGGCACCGGGGAGCTGTTTTTT. J is TRBJ2-2 and V is TRBV29-1; 10 nucleotides agree with TRBD1. The CDR3 spans 13 residues. Per germline, CDR1 SQVTM and CDR2 ANQGSEA.

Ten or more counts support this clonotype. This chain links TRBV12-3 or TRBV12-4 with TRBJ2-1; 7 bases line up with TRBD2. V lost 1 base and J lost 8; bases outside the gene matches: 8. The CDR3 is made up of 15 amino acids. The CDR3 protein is CASSLGREIYHEQFF. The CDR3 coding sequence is TGTGCCAGCAGTTTAGGGCGGGAGATTTACCATGAGCAGTTCTTC.

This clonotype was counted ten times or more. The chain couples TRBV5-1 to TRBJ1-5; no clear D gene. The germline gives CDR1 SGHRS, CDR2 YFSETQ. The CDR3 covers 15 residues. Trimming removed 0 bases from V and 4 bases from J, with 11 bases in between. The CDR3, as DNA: TGCGCCAGCAGCTTGGACAGCTTGGGTAATCAGCCCCAGCATTTT. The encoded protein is CASSLDSLGNQPQHF.

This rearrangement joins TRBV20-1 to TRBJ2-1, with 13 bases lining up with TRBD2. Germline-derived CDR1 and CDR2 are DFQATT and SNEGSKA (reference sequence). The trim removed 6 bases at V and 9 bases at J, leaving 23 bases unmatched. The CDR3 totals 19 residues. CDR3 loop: CSAAPKKTSGRALDTEQFF. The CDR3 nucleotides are TGCAGTGCCGCGCCAAAGAAAACTAGCGGGAGGGCCCTCGACACTGAGCAGTTCTTC.

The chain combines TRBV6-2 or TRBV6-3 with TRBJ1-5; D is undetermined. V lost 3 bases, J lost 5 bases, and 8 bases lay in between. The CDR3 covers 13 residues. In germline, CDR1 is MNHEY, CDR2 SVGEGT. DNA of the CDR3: TGTGCCAGCAGTTATAAGTCCGATCAGCCCCAGCATTTT. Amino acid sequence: CASSYKSDQPQHF.

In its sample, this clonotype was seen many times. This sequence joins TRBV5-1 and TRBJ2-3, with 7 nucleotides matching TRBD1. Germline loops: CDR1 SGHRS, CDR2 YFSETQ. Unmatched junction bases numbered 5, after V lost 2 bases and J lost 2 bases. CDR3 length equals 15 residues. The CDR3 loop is CASSFTGDDTDTQYF. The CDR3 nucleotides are TGCGCCAGCAGCTTTACAGGGGATGACACAGATACGCAGTATTTT.

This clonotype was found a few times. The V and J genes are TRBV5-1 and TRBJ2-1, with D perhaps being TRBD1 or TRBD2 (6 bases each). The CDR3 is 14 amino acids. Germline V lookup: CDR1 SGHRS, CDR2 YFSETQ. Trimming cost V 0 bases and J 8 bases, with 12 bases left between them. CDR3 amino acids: CASSLVRGDDEQFF. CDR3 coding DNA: TGCGCCAGCAGCTTGGTTAGGGGGGACGATGAGCAGTTCTTC.

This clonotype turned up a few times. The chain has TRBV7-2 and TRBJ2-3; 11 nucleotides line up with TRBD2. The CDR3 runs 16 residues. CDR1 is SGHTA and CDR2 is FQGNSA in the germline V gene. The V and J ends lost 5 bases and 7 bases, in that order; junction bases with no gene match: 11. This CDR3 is CASSPLVAGGGNTQYF. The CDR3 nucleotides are TGTGCCAGCAGCCCCCTTGTAGCGGGGGGGGGGAATACGCAGTATTTT.

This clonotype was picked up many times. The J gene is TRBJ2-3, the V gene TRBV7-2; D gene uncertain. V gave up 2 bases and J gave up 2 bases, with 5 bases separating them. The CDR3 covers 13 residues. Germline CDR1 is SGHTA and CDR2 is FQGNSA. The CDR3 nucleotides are TGTGCCAGCAGCTTATTATACACAGATACGCAGTATTTT. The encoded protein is CASSLLYTDTQYF.

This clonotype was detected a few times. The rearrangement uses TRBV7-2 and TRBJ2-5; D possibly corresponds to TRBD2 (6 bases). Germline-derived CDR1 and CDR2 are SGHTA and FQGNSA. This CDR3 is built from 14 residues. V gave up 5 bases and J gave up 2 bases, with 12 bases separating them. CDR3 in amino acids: CASSPGVEQETQYF. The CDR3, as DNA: TGTGCCAGCAGCCCGGGGGTTGAGCAAGAGACCCAGTACTTC.

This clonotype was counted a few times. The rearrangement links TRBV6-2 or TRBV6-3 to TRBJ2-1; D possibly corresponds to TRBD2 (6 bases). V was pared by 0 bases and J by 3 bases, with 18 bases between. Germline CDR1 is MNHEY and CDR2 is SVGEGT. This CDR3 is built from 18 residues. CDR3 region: CASSYSRGWGLDYNEQFF. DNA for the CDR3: TGTGCCAGCAGTTACTCGAGAGGGTGGGGACTTGACTACAATGAGCAGTTCTTC.

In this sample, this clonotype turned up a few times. CDR3 in DNA: TGTGCCAGCAGTTCCCCCCTGGGCAGGGGGTTCCACGAGCAGTACTTC. Protein product: CASSSPLGRGFHEQYF. This chain joins TRBV28 and TRBJ2-7, with 7 bases matching TRBD1. Germline V lookup: CDR1 MDHEN, CDR2 SYDVKM. The CDR3 covers 16 residues. Losses at the gene ends were 4 bases for V and 5 bases for J; bases not matched to a gene: 14.

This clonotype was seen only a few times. This CDR3 is CASSSPRDRGGTEAFF. In DNA form, the CDR3 reads TGTGCCAGCAGCTCCCCCCGGGACAGGGGTGGCACTGAAGCTTTCTTT. The chain has TRBV7-2 and TRBJ1-1; 10 nucleotides line up with TRBD1. Germline trimming cut 4 bases from V and 4 bases from J; bases unmatched to any gene: 9. Germline V gene lookup returns CDR1 SGHTA and CDR2 FQGNSA. The CDR3 is 16 residues long.

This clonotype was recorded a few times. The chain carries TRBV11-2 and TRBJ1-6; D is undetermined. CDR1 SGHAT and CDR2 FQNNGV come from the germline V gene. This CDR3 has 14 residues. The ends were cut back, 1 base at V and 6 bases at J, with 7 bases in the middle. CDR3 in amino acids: CASSLGASNSPLHF. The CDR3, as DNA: TGTGCCAGCAGCTTAGGGGCAAGTAATTCACCCCTCCACTTT.

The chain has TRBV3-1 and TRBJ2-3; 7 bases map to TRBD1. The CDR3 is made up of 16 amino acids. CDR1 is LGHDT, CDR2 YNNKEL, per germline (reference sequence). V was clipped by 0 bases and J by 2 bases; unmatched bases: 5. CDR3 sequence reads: CASSQDIGTDTDTQYF. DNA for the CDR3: TGTGCCAGCAGCCAAGATATTGGGACAGACACAGATACGCAGTATTTT.

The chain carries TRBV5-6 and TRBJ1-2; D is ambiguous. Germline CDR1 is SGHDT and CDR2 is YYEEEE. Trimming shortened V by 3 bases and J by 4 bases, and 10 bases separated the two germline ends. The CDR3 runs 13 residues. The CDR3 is CASSSGGAYGYTF. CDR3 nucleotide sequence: TGTGCCAGCAGCTCGGGAGGAGCCTATGGCTACACCTTC.

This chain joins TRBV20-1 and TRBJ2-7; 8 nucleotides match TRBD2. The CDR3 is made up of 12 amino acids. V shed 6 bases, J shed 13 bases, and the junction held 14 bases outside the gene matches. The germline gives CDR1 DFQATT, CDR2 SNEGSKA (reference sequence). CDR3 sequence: CSALEWTSLAYF. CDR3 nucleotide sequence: TGCAGTGCCCTAGAATGGACTAGCCTTGCTTACTTC.

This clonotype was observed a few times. CDR3 in amino acids: CASSIGTASGTTSQYF. The CDR3 nucleotides are TGTGCCAGCAGCATAGGGACTGCCTCCGGGACTACGTCGCAGTATTTT. V gene TRBV11-3 combines with J gene TRBJ2-3; 7 bases match TRBD2. Germline V gene sequence: CDR1 SGHNT, CDR2 YENEEA. V lost 5 bases and J lost 10; bases outside the gene matches: 18. The CDR3 loop spans 16 amino acids.

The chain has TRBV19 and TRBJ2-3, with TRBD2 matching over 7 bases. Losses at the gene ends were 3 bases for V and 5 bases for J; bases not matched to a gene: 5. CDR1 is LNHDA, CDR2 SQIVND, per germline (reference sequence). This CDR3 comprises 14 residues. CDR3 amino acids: CASSIGAGKDTQYF. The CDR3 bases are TGTGCCAGTAGTATTGGAGCGGGGAAAGATACGCAGTATTTT.